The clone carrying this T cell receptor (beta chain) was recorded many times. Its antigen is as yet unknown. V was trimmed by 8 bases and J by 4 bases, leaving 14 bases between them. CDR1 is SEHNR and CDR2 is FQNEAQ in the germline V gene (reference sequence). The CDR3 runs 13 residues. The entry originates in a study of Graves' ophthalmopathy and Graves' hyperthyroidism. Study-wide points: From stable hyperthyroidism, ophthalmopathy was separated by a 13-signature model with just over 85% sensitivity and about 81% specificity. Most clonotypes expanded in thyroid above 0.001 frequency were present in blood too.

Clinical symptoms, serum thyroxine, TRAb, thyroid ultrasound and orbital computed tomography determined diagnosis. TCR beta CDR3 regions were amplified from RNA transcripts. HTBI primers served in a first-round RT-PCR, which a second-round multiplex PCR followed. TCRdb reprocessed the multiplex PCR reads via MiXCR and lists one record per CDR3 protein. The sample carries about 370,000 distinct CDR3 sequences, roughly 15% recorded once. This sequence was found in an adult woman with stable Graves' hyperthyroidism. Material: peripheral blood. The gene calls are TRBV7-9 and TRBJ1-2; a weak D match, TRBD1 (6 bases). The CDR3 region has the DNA TGTGCCAGCTCTCTGGACAGTTCCTATGGCTACACCTTC. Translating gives CASSLDSSYGYTF.